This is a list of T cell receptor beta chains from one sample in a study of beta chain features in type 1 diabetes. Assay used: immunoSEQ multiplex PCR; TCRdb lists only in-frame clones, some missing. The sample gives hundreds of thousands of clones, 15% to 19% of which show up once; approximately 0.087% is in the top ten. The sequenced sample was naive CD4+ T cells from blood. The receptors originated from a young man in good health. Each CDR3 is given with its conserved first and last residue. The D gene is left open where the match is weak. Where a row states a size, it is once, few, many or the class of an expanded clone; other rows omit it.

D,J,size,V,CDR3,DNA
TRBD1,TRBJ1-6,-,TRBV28,CASSLTGVWSPLHF,TGTGCCAGCAGTTTAACAGGGGTTTGGTCACCCCTCCACTTT
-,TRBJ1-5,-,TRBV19,CASSIVGDESRNQPQHF,TGTGCCAGTAGTATAGTCGGGGATGAGAGCCGCAATCAGCCCCAGCATTTT
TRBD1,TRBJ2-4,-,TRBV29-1,CSVGGQGPKNIQYF,TGCAGCGTTGGAGGACAGGGCCCCAAAAACATTCAGTACTTC
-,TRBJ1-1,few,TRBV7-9,CASSLLRGQALAFF,TGTGCCAGCAGCTTACTCCGGGGCCAGGCTTTAGCTTTCTTT
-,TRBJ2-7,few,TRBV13,CASSADAGFGSREQYF,TGTGCCAGCAGCGCCGATGCAGGGTTTGGGTCGAGGGAGCAGTACTTC
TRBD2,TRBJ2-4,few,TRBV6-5,CASSYGAGGYF,TGTGCCAGCAGTTACGGAGCGGGAGGCTACTTC
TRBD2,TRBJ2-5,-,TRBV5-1,CASSVVTSGVETQYF,TGCGCCAGCAGCGTTGTCACTAGCGGGGTGGAGACCCAGTACTTC
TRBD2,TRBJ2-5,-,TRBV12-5,CASGMAGPTSGRGETQYF,TGTGCTAGCGGGATGGCGGGCCCGACTAGCGGGAGAGGGGAGACCCAGTACTTC
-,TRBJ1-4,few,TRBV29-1,CSVRSRRGQDEKLFF,TGCAGCGTCCGTTCCCGTCGGGGGCAGGATGAAAAACTGTTTTTT
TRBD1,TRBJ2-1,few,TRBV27,CASSFPTGAGEQFF,TGTGCCAGCAGTTTTCCGACAGGGGCGGGTGAGCAGTTCTTC
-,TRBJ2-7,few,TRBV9,CASSVGGPGRDEQYF,TGTGCCAGCAGCGTAGGGGGCCCAGGCAGAGACGAGCAGTACTTC
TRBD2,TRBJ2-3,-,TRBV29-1,CSVDPTSGRVDTQYF,TGCAGCGTTGATCCGACTAGCGGCCGTGTGGATACGCAGTATTTT
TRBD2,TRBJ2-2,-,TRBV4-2,CASSHILRLAGEGTGELFF,TGTGCCAGCAGCCACATCCTTAGACTAGCGGGAGAGGGAACCGGGGAGCTGTTTTTT
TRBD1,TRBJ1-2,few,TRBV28,CASSSGQHYGYTF,TGTGCCAGCAGTTCGGGACAGCACTATGGCTACACCTTC
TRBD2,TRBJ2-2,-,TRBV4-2,CASSQYLGREGHAGELFF,TGTGCCAGCAGCCAATATCTAGGGCGGGAGGGCCACGCCGGGGAGCTGTTTTTT
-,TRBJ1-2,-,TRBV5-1,CASSDVGSWRGYTF,TGCGCCAGCAGCGACGTGGGGAGCTGGCGTGGCTACACCTTC
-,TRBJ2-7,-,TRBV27,CASSRTYEVVAYEQYF,TGTGCCAGCAGTCGGACGTATGAAGTCGTTGCCTACGAGCAGTACTTC
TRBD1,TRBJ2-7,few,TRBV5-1,CASSLAGTGGPYF,TGCGCCAGCAGCTTGGCCGGGACAGGGGGCCCTTACTTC
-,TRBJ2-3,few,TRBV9,CASSSVGFRTDTQYF,TGTGCCAGCAGCTCAGTGGGCTTTCGCACAGATACGCAGTATTTT
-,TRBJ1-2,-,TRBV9,CASSEGPFGAHYGYTF,TGTGCCAGCAGCGAGGGGCCCTTTGGGGCCCACTATGGCTACACCTTC
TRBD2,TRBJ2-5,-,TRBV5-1,CASSPAPSGGAQETQYF,TGCGCCAGCAGCCCAGCCCCTAGCGGGGGAGCTCAAGAGACCCAGTACTTC
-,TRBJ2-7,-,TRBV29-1,CSVRAYYEQYF,TGCAGCGTTCGGGCGTACTACGAGCAGTACTTC
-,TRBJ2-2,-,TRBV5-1,CASSQQANTGELFF,TGCGCCAGCAGTCAACAGGCGAACACCGGGGAGCTGTTTTTT
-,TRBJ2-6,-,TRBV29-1,CSVSPQGSGANVLTF,TGCAGCGTTAGCCCCCAGGGCTCTGGGGCCAACGTCCTGACTTTC
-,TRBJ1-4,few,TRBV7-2,CASSLGTGSEKLFF,TGTGCCAGCAGCTTAGGCACAGGGTCCGAAAAACTGTTTTTT
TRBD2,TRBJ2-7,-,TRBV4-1,CASSRPRLGTSALSYEQYF,TGCGCCAGCAGCCGCCCCAGATTAGGAACTAGCGCCCTCTCCTACGAGCAGTACTTC
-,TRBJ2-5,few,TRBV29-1,CSAHHRLGWTQYF,TGCAGCGCCCACCACAGGCTGGGGTGGACCCAGTACTTC
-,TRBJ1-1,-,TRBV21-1,CARTLRGTEAFF,TGTGCCAGAACCCTAAGGGGCACTGAAGCTTTCTTT
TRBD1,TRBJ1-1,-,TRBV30,CAWSVTPTGLGAFF,TGTGCCTGGAGTGTCACCCCGACAGGGCTAGGTGCTTTCTTT
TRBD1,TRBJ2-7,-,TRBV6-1,CASSGLDRGDLRGQYF,TGTGCCAGCAGTGGGTTGGACAGGGGAGATCTACGAGGGCAGTACTTC
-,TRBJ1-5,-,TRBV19,CASSLRTANQPQHF,TGTGCCAGTAGTCTAAGGACAGCTAATCAGCCCCAGCATTTT
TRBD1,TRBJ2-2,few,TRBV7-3,CASSPSAGQGAAGELFF,TGTGCCAGCAGCCCCTCGGCGGGACAGGGGGCCGCCGGGGAGCTGTTTTTT
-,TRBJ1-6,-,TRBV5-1,CASSLNRLGAPLHF,TGCGCCAGCAGCTTAAACAGGCTTGGGGCACCCCTCCACTTT
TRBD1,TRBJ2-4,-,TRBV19,CASRDRVWGKNIQYF,TGTGCCAGTAGGGACAGGGTCTGGGGCAAAAACATTCAGTACTTC
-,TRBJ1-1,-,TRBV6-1,CASSERGFKNTEAFF,TGTGCCAGCAGTGAACGTGGGTTTAAGAACACTGAAGCTTTCTTT
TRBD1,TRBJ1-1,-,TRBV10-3,CAIREVRDRGRFEAFF,TGTGCCATCAGGGAGGTTCGGGACAGGGGGCGATTCGAAGCTTTCTTT
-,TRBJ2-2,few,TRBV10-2,CASRRNTGELFF,TGCGCCAGCAGGCGGAACACCGGGGAGCTGTTTTTT
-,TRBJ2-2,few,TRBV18,CASSPLYGGELFF,TGTGCCAGCTCACCATTGTATGGCGGGGAGCTGTTTTTT
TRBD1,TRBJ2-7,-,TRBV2,CASSDNRQGIFHEQYF,TGTGCCAGCAGTGACAACCGACAGGGTATTTTCCACGAGCAGTACTTC
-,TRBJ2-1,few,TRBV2,CASTRGGQVNEQFF,TGTGCCAGCACCCGGGGTGGTCAGGTGAATGAGCAGTTCTTC
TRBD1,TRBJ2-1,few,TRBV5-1,CASRRTGGSYNEQFF,TGCGCCAGCAGACGGACAGGGGGCTCCTACAATGAGCAGTTCTTC
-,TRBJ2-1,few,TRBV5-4,CASSLEAGSDNEQFF,TGTGCCAGCAGCTTGGAAGCGGGCAGCGACAATGAGCAGTTCTTC
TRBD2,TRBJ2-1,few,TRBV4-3,CASSQDQGTSGSDEQFF,TGCGCCAGCAGCCAAGATCAAGGGACTAGCGGGAGTGATGAGCAGTTCTTC
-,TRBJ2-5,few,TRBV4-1,CASSQDPGKETQYF,TGCGCCAGCAGCCAAGATCCAGGGAAGGAGACCCAGTACTTC
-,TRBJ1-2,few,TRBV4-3,CASSHEGKADYGYTF,TGCGCCAGCAGCCATGAAGGGAAGGCGGACTATGGCTACACCTTC
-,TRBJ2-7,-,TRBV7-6,CASRDNRGAEQYF,TGTGCCAGCAGAGACAATCGGGGCGCCGAGCAGTACTTC
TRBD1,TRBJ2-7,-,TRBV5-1,CASSSAGQGYEQYF,TGCGCCAGCAGCTCGGCGGGACAGGGCTACGAGCAGTACTTC
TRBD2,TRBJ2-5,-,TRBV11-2,CASSLESGRAETQYF,TGTGCCAGCAGCTTAGAGAGCGGGAGGGCGGAGACCCAGTACTTC
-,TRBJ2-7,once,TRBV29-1,CSGDTGTGSHEQYF,TGCAGCGGAGACACAGGGACGGGCTCCCACGAGCAGTACTTC
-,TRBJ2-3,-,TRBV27,CASKGGEADTQYF,TGTGCCAGCAAAGGGGGAGAGGCAGATACGCAGTATTTT
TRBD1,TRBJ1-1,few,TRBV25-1,CASSIPGQGKAFF,TGTGCCAGCAGTATACCGGGACAGGGAAAGGCTTTCTTT
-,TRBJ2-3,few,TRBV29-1,CSVAPQVGRTDTQYF,TGCAGCGTTGCACCCCAGGTGGGGCGCACAGATACGCAGTATTTT